This TCR beta chain was recorded in a study of T cell changes during pregnancy in multiple sclerosis. Per germline, CDR1 MDHEN and CDR2 SYDVKM. The CDR3 totals 14 residues. The germline V and J ends were trimmed by 5 bases and 7 bases, with 12 bases remaining between them. Generated by immunoSEQ multiplex PCR, the TCRdb table keeps only in-frame clones and is missing some. Counted here are 65,000 to 90,000 clones, 92% occurring once; the ten biggest clones make up less than 3.5%. This clone was found once. The J gene is TRBJ2-6, the V gene TRBV28; D remains ambiguous. The sequencing here drew on peripheral blood, taken in the third trimester of pregnancy. This receptor was obtained from a female donor in good health, enrolled as a control in a pregnancy study. CDR3 region: CASSPRGLANVLTF. In DNA form, the CDR3 reads TGTGCCAGCAGTCCGAGAGGTTTAGCCAACGTCCTGACTTTC.